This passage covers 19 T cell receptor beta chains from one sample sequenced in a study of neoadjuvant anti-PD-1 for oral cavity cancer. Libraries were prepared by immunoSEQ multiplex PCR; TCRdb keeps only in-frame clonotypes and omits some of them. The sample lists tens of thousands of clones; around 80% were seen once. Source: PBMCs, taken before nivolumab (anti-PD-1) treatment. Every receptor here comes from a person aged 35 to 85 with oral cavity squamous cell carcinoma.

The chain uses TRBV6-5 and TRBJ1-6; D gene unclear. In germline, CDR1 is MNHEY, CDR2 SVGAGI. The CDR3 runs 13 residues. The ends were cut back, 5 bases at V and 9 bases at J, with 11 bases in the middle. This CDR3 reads CASSPGRGSPLHF. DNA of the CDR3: TGTGCCAGCAGTCCCGGGCGGGGTTCACCCCTCCACTTT.

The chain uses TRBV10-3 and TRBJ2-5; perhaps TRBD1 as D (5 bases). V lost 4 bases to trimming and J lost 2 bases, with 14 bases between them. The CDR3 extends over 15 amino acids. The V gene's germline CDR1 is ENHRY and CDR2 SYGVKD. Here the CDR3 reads CAISGFWGLQETQYF. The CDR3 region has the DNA TGTGCCATCAGTGGGTTCTGGGGCCTACAAGAGACCCAGTACTTC.

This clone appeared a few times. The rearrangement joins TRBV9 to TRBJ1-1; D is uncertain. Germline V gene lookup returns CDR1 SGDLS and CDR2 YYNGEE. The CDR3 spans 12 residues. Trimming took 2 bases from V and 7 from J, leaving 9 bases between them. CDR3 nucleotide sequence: TGTGCCAGCAGCGTCTACAATGGTGAAGCTTTCTTT. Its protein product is CASSVYNGEAFF.

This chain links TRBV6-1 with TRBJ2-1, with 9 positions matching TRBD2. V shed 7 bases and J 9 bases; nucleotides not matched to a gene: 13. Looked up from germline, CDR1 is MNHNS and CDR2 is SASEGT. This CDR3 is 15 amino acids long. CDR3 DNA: TGTGCCAGCAACCTCCCTAGCGGGGCTCAGGGTGAGCAGTTCTTC. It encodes CASNLPSGAQGEQFF.

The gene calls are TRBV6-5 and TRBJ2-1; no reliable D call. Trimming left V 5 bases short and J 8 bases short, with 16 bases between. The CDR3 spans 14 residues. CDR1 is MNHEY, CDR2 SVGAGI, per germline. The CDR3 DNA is TGTGCCAGCAGTACCCATACCAGTCCCTATGAGCAGTTCTTC. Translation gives CASSTHTSPYEQFF.

The CDR3 protein is CASSEGGYTEAFF. In nucleotides, the CDR3 is TGCGCCAGCTCCGAGGGGGGGTATACTGAAGCTTTCTTT. The V and J genes are TRBV5-1 and TRBJ1-1; a weak D match, TRBD1 (6 bases). Between the trimmed V and J ends, which lost 7 bases and 5 bases, there was a span of 15 bases. Per germline, CDR1 SGHRS and CDR2 YFSETQ. CDR3 length: 13 amino acids. The full variable domain, with the rest looked up from reference TRBV5-1 and TRBJ1-1, is KAGVTQTPRYLIKTRGQQVTLSCSPISGHRSVSWYQQTPGQGLQFLFEYFSETQRNKGNFPGRFSGRQFSNSRSEMNVSTLELGDSALYLCASSEGGYTEAFFGQGTRLTVV.

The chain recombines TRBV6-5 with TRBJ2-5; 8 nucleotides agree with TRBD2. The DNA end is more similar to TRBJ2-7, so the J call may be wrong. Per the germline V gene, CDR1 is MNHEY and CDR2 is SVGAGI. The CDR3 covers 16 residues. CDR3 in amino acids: CASSYSSGGSSYEQYF. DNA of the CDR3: TGTGCCAGCAGTTACTCCTCGGGAGGGAGCTCCTACGAGCAGTACTTC.

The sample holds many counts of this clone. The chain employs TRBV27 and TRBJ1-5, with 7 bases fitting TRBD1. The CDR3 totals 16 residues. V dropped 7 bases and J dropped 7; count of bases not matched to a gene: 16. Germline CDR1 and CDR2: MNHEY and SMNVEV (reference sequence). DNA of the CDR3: TGTGCCAGCATCCCAACAGGGGCTGCGTTGGCACAGCCCCAGCATTTT. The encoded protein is CASIPTGAALAQPQHF.

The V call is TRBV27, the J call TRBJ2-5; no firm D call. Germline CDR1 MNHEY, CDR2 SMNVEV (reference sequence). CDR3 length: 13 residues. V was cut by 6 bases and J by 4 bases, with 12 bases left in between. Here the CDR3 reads CASSSGRRETQYF. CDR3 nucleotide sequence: TGTGCCAGCAGCTCCGGCAGGCGAGAGACCCAGTACTTC.

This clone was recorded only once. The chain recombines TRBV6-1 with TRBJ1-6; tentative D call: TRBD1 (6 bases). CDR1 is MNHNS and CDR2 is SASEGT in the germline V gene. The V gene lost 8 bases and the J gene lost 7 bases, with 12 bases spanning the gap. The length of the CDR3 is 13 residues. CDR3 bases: TGTGCCAGCCTCAACAGGGAAAATTCACCCCTCCACTTT. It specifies CASLNRENSPLHF.

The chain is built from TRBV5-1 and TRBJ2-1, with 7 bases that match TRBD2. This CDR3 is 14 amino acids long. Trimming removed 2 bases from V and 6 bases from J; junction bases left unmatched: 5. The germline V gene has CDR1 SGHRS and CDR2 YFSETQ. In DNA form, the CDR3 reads TGCGCCAGCAGCTTCGGAGGCGGGGGCAATGAGCAGTTCTTC. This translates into CASSFGGGGNEQFF.

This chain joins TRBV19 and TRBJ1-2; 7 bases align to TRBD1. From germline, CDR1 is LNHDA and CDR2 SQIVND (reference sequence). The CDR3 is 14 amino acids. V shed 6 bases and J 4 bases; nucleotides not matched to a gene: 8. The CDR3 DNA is TGTGCCAGTAGGCAAGGGGGCTCGGGCTATGGCTACACCTTC. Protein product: CASRQGGSGYGYTF.

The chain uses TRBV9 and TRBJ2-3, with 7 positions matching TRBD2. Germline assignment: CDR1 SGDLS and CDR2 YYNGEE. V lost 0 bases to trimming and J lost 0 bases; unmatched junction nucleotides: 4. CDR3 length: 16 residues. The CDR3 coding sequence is TGTGCCAGCAGCGTAGAGGTGGGGGGGAGCACAGATACGCAGTATTTT. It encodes CASSVEVGGSTDTQYF. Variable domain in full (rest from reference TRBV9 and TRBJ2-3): DSGVTQTPKHLITATGQRVTLRCSPRSGDLSVYWYQQSLDQGLQFLIQYYNGEERAKGNILERFSAQQFPDLHSELNLSSLELGDSALYFCASSVEVGGSTDTQYFGPGTRLTVL.

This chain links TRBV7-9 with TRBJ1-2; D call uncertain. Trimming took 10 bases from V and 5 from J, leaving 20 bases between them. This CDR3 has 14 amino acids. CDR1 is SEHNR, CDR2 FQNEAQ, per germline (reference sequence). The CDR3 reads CATGAHRQPYGYTF. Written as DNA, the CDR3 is TGTGCCACGGGTGCCCATAGGCAGCCGTATGGCTACACCTTC.

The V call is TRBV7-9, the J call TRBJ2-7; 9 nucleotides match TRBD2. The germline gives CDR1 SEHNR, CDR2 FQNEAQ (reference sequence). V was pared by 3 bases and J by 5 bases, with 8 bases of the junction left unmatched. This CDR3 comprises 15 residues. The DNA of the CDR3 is TGTGCCAGCAGCTTCTACGGCGGGAGGGCGCACGAGCAGTACTTC. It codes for CASSFYGGRAHEQYF.

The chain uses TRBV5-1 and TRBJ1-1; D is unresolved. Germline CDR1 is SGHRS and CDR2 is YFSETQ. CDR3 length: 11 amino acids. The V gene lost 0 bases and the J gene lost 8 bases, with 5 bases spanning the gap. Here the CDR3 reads CASSLDQEAFF. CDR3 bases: TGCGCCAGCAGCTTGGATCAGGAAGCTTTCTTT.

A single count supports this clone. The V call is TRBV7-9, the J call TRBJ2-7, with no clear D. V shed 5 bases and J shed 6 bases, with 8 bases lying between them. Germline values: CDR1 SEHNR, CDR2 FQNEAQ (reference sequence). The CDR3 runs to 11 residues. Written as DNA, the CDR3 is TGTGCCAGCAGCGCGAGTAGCGAGCAGTACTTC. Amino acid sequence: CASSASSEQYF.

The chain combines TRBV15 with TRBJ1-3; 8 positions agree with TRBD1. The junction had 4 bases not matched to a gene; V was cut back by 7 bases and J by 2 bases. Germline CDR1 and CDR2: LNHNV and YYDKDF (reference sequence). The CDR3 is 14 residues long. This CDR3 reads CATTDRGPGNTIYF. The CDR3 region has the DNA TGTGCCACCACCGACAGGGGCCCTGGAAACACCATATATTTT. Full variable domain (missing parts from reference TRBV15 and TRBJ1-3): DAMVIQNPRYQVTQFGKPVTLSCSQTLNHNVMYWYQQKSSQAPKLLFHYYDKDFNNEADTPDNFQSRRPNTSFCFLDIRSPGLGDTAMYLCATTDRGPGNTIYFGEGSWLTVV.

CDR3 sequence: CASRRSVGQGYGYTF. CDR3 coding DNA: TGTGCCAGCAGGAGGTCCGTAGGACAGGGGTATGGCTACACCTTC. The chain is built from TRBV6-5 and TRBJ1-2; 9 bases map to TRBD1. Germline V CDR1 and CDR2: MNHEY, SVGAGI. Losses at the gene ends were 6 bases for V and 5 bases for J; bases not matched to a gene: 10. The CDR3 is made up of 15 amino acids.